Below, 21 T cell receptor beta chains from the same sample are listed, as sequenced in a study of T cell responses to AZD1222 COVID-19 vaccine. Method: immunoSEQ multiplex PCR; TCRdb's copy keeps in-frame clones and lacks some. The sample shows 86,000 or so clones, 88% of them seen only once. Sequenced here: peripheral blood, sampled 28 days after the second AZD1222 dose. Source of these receptors: an adult who received the AZD1222 COVID-19 vaccine.

The J gene is TRBJ2-1, the V gene TRBV25-1; 10 positions match TRBD2. The CDR3 totals 17 residues. The trim removed 2 bases at V and 4 bases at J, leaving 8 bases unmatched. Germline lookup yields CDR1 MGHDK and CDR2 SYGVNS. The CDR3 DNA sequence: TGTGCCAGCAGTGAACCCATAGCGGGAGGTTCTTACAATGAGCAGTTCTTC. It is translated as CASSEPIAGGSYNEQFF.

CDR3 sequence reads: CASSSSQGPESSYEQYF. The CDR3 DNA reads TGTGCCAGCAGCTCTTCACAGGGTCCCGAGTCTTCCTACGAGCAGTACTTC. V and J are TRBV7-2 and TRBJ2-7; D possibly corresponds to TRBD1 (6 bases). The V end was cut by 4 bases, the J end by 1 base, with 20 bases between. This CDR3 has 17 residues. The germline V gene encodes CDR1 SGHTA and CDR2 FQGNSA.

V and J are TRBV5-8 and TRBJ2-5; 8 bases agree with TRBD1. There are 16 residues in the CDR3. In germline, CDR1 is SGHTS, CDR2 YDEGEE. V trimming: 0 bases; J trimming: 4 bases; junction bases outside the gene matches: 8. The CDR3 DNA follows: TGTGCCAGCAGCTTGGGCAGGGGGCGCGTAATAGAGACCCAGTACTTC. Residues: CASSLGRGRVIETQYF.

The rearrangement links TRBV7-8 to TRBJ2-1; D gene uncertain. CDR3 length: 15 amino acids. Germline CDR1 is SGHVS and CDR2 is FQNEAQ. The V end was cut by 0 bases, the J end by 0 bases, with 6 bases between. The CDR3 is CASSLAGSSYNEQFF. In DNA, the CDR3 is TGTGCCAGCAGCTTAGCGGGCAGCTCCTACAATGAGCAGTTCTTC.

The chain combines TRBV2 with TRBJ1-5; D is unclear. The CDR3 totals 12 residues. Germline values: CDR1 SNHLY, CDR2 FYNNEI. The V end lost 6 bases, the J end lost 3 bases, and 6 bases lay between the germline ends. CDR3 DNA: TGTGCCAGCAGCAGGAACAATCAGCCCCAGCATTTT. This sequence encodes CASSRNNQPQHF.

This clone was counted once. CDR3 DNA sequence: TGCAGCGTCCTGAACGGGCCCTCCTACAATGAGCAGTTCTTC. Encoded protein: CSVLNGPSYNEQFF. V is TRBV29-1 and J is TRBJ2-1; D unresolved. The CDR3 runs 14 residues. Germline-derived CDR1 and CDR2 are SQVTM and ANQGSEA. V lost 6 bases and J 0 bases, leaving 12 bases between the germline ends.

The chain uses TRBV2 and TRBJ1-2; D is unclear. Germline V gene data show CDR1 as SNHLY and CDR2 as FYNNEI. V was cut by 3 bases and J by 1 base, with 15 bases left in between. The CDR3 has 16 residues. CDR3 coding DNA: TGTGCCAGCAGTGATCCAGACATACCCATTAACTATGGCTACACCTTC. This encodes CASSDPDIPINYGYTF.

This clone is a singleton in its sample. The chain joins TRBV11-2 to TRBJ2-5; D remains unclear. The CDR3 runs 13 residues. CDR1 and CDR2 from the germline V gene are SGHAT and FQNNGV. V lost 1 base and J 5 bases, leaving 8 bases between the germline ends. CDR3 coding DNA: TGTGCCAGCAGCTTAGCAGCTAGTGAGACCCAGTACTTC. Its protein is CASSLAASETQYF.

This rearrangement joins TRBV6-2 or TRBV6-3 to TRBJ2-1, with D hard to call. V was shortened by 2 bases and J by 10 bases, with 12 bases between the two germline ends. Germline CDR1 is MNHEY and CDR2 is SVGEGT. The CDR3 consists of 13 residues. In nucleotides, the CDR3 is TGTGCCAGCAGTTACCTAGGGCCCTGGGAGCAGTTCTTC. This encodes CASSYLGPWEQFF.

The chain joins TRBV14 to TRBJ1-3; D is perhaps TRBD1 (5 bases). The CDR3 length is 14 residues. Trimming removed 2 bases at V and 6 bases at J, with 11 bases between. From germline, CDR1 is SGHDN and CDR2 FVKESK. Here the CDR3 DNA reads TGTGCCAGCAGCCAATCTTTTGGGGCAAACACCATATATTTT. It yields the protein CASSQSFGANTIYF.

The chain combines TRBV5-1 with TRBJ2-3; 11 bases are shared with TRBD2. Germline V gene data show CDR1 as SGHRS and CDR2 as YFSETQ. V trimming: 4 bases; J trimming: 8 bases; junction bases outside the gene matches: 15. The CDR3 is made up of 17 amino acids. CDR3 sequence (DNA): TGCGCCAGCAGCGGCGTTGGGACTAGCGGCTCCATAGCTACGCAGTATTTT. Its protein is CASSGVGTSGSIATQYF.

The chain carries TRBV19 and TRBJ1-5; TRBD1 is a possible D gene (5 bases). This CDR3 comprises 15 residues. Per the germline V gene, CDR1 is LNHDA and CDR2 is SQIVND (reference sequence). V was shortened by 1 base and J by 2 bases, with 9 bases between the two germline ends. Written as DNA, the CDR3 is TGTGCCAGTAGTATAGGAGGGGATGGCAATCAGCCCCAGCATTTT. Amino acids: CASSIGGDGNQPQHF.

This chain joins TRBV2 and TRBJ2-1; 10 nucleotides agree with TRBD2. In germline, CDR1 is SNHLY, CDR2 FYNNEI. The CDR3 covers 18 residues. V trimming: 6 bases; J trimming: 0 bases; junction bases outside the gene matches: 11. CDR3 amino acids: CASRSSGSERSSYNEQFF. The CDR3 coding sequence is TGTGCCAGCAGGTCTAGCGGGAGCGAACGGAGCTCCTACAATGAGCAGTTCTTC.

The gene calls are TRBV21-1 and TRBJ1-5; TRBD1 is the table's D call and was not checked against the DNA. TRBV21-1 is assigned pseudogene status. CDR3 length equals 16 residues. The CDR3 here is CASSKIRTHSNQPQHF. The CDR3 DNA reads as TGTGCCAGCAGCAAAATTAGGACACATAGCAATCAGCCCCAGCATTTT.

The rearrangement joins TRBV7-2 to TRBJ1-2; 8 nucleotides align to TRBD1. The CDR3 consists of 13 residues. Trimming cost V 6 bases and J 8 bases; bases outside gene matches: 8. Germline V lookup: CDR1 SGHTA, CDR2 FQGNSA. CDR3: CASSGQGRLGYTF. The CDR3 DNA is TGTGCCAGCAGTGGACAGGGCCGATTAGGCTACACCTTC.

V and J are TRBV11-1 and TRBJ2-1; perhaps TRBD2 as D (6 bases). The germline V and J ends were trimmed by 5 bases and 9 bases, with 14 bases remaining between them. The CDR3 sequence is 13 residues long. The germline V gene has CDR1 SGHAT and CDR2 FQDESV (reference sequence). The CDR3 loop reads CASSHRDSPEQFF. The CDR3 DNA is TGTGCCAGCAGCCACCGGGACTCCCCTGAGCAGTTCTTC.

This chain links TRBV18 with TRBJ1-1; D remains unclear. The CDR3 contains 14 residues. Between the trimmed V and J ends, which lost 2 bases and 1 base, there was a span of 8 bases. Looked up from germline, CDR1 is KGHSH and CDR2 is LQKENI. The CDR3 spells CASSPGDKNTEAFF. The CDR3 DNA follows: TGTGCCAGCTCACCAGGAGACAAGAACACTGAAGCTTTCTTT.

J is TRBJ2-6 and V is TRBV5-1; D may be TRBD1 (5 bases). The CDR3 extends over 16 amino acids. With 0 bases removed from V and 4 bases from J, the gap between germline ends came to 11 bases. The germline gives CDR1 SGHRS, CDR2 YFSETQ. For the CDR3, the DNA is TGCGCCAGCAGCTTGGTCGTAGGGGTCGGGGCCAACGTCCTGACTTTC. Its translation: CASSLVVGVGANVLTF.

The chain combines TRBV7-8 with TRBJ2-1, with TRBD2 matching 12 bases. CDR1 is SGHVS and CDR2 is FQNEAQ in the germline V gene. Trimming removed 5 bases from V and 2 bases from J; junction bases left unmatched: 1. CDR3 length equals 15 residues. Written as DNA, the CDR3 is TGTGCCAGCAGCAGGACTAGCGGGGCCTACAATGAGCAGTTCTTC. Its translation: CASSRTSGAYNEQFF.

This chain connects TRBV7-2 to TRBJ2-1; D possibly corresponds to TRBD1 (5 bases). CDR1 and CDR2 (germline): SGHTA, FQGNSA. The CDR3 consists of 17 residues. The germline V and J ends were trimmed by 1 base and 3 bases, with 16 bases remaining between them. CDR3 nucleotide sequence: TGTGCCAGCAGCTTAGAGTATGGTCAGGGCGACTACAATGAGCAGTTCTTC. Its protein product is CASSLEYGQGDYNEQFF.

The chain is built from TRBV6-5 and TRBJ2-2; possibly TRBD2 for D (6 bases). Trimming cost V 7 bases and J 5 bases, with 14 bases left between them. Germline CDR1 reads MNHEY; CDR2 reads SVGAGI. The CDR3 is 14 residues long. CDR3 sequence: CASTTGVGTGELFF. CDR3 nucleotides: TGTGCCAGCACTACGGGAGTAGGAACCGGGGAGCTGTTTTTT.